This TCR beta chain was retrieved from a study of identical twins. Study conclusions and caveats: Fewer insertions marked abundant cord blood beta clonotypes; young adult naive trended weakly, memory not at all. There was an excess of low generation probability in the out-of-frame alpha sequences that twins shared.

Unique molecular identifiers were present on the cDNA, and a universal primer site came from template switching. TCRdb called the 5' RACE reads again in MiXCR, with one record for every CDR3 protein. The data show approximately 680,000 distinct CDR3 sequences, under 8.5% seen once. V shed 4 bases and J shed 7 bases, with 11 bases lying between them. The germline CDR1 and CDR2 sequences are SQVTM and ANQGSEA. The CDR3 is 12 amino acids. The sample holds many counts of this clonotype. Its antigen is not known. These data were also filed under a second study, of yellow fever vaccine responses in identical twins.

The sequenced material came from PBMCs. This TCR was sampled from a woman aged 18-29 years in good health. V usage is TRBV29-1 and J usage is TRBJ1-5; D unresolved. The CDR3 DNA follows: TGCAGCGTTGCAGTAGGGCACCAGCCCCAGCATTTT. This sequence encodes CSVAVGHQPQHF. The complete variable domain, with remaining parts taken from reference TRBV29-1 and TRBJ1-5, reads SAVISQKPSRDICQRGTSLTIQCQVDSQVTMMFWYRQQPGQSLTLIATANQGSEATYESGFVIDKFPISRPNLTFSTLTVSNMSPEDSSIYLCSVAVGHQPQHFGDGTRLSIL.